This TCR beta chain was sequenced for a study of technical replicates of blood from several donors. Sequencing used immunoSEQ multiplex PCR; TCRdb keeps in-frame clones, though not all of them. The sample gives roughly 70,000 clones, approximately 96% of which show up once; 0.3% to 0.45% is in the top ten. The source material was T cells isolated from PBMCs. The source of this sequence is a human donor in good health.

This CDR3 reads CASKRPSNTEAFF. DNA of the CDR3: TGTGCCAGCAAGCGCCCTTCGAACACTGAAGCTTTCTTT. The chain is built from TRBV6-6 and TRBJ1-1; D not resolved. The CDR3 runs 13 residues. Trimming took 7 bases from V and 1 from J, leaving 10 bases between them. Per germline, CDR1 MNHNY and CDR2 SVGAGI (reference sequence).